This entry is about one TCR beta chain. These data come from a study of blood T cell repertoires in COVID-19. Using immunoSEQ multiplex PCR, the repertoire was profiled, and TCRdb retains in-frame clones only, with some absent. The sample includes around 430,000 clones, just under 90% of them seen just once. The ends lost 0 bases at V and 2 bases at J; junction bases unmatched: 7. CDR1 is SGDLS, CDR2 YYNGEE, per germline. The CDR3 totals 17 residues. The source of this sequence is a woman between 45 and 65 years old who had recovered from COVID-19. Sample: PBMCs or T cells enriched from blood (not recorded which). The rearrangement uses TRBV9 and TRBJ2-2; 7 bases line up with TRBD1. CDR3 residues: CASSVGPGQINTGELFF. The CDR3 nucleotides are TGTGCCAGCAGCGTAGGACCGGGACAGATAAACACCGGGGAGCTGTTTTTT. The complete variable domain, with remaining parts taken from reference TRBV9 and TRBJ2-2, reads DSGVTQTPKHLITATGQRVTLRCSPRSGDLSVYWYQQSLDQGLQFLIQYYNGEERAKGNILERFSAQQFPDLHSELNLSSLELGDSALYFCASSVGPGQINTGELFFGEGSRLTVL.